The 32 T cell receptor beta chains below all came from one sample that was sequenced in a study of cytomegalovirus exposure and HLA in healthy donors. 13 Jbeta primers and 60 Vbeta primers were used for the PCR. Sequencing used immunoSEQ multiplex PCR; TCRdb keeps in-frame clones, though not all of them. Found here are 180,000 or so clones, 75% to 90% of them singletons; the top ten hold around 1.4%. Specimen: PBMCs. The receptors were gathered from a girl between 10 and 17 years old in good health and CMV-seropositive.

The chain uses TRBV15 and TRBJ2-1; no firm D call. Germline CDR1 is LNHNV and CDR2 is YYDKDF (reference sequence). V shed 5 bases and J shed 6 bases, with 11 bases lying between them. This CDR3 comprises 13 residues. CDR3: CATSFSTPNEQFF. The CDR3 DNA is TGTGCCACCAGCTTCTCGACTCCCAATGAGCAGTTCTTC.

This clone was observed a few times. The chain joins TRBV6-5 to TRBJ1-1; weak D call: TRBD1 (5 bases). Deletions cut 2 bases from V and 1 base from J, with 14 bases between. This CDR3 region has 16 residues. Germline assignment: CDR1 MNHEY and CDR2 SVGAGI. CDR3 residues: CASSYVPQGSNTEAFF. The CDR3 DNA follows: TGTGCCAGCAGTTACGTGCCTCAGGGATCGAACACTGAAGCTTTCTTT.

This chain joins TRBV2 and TRBJ1-1, with 10 bases identical to TRBD1. Germline trimming cut 5 bases from V and 4 bases from J; bases unmatched to any gene: 7. The germline V gene has CDR1 SNHLY and CDR2 FYNNEI. The CDR3 spans 15 residues. CDR3: CASSLTGQGFTEAFF. The CDR3 coding sequence is TGTGCCAGCAGTTTAACGGGACAGGGGTTCACTGAAGCTTTCTTT.

The chain recombines TRBV18 with TRBJ2-1, with TRBD2 matching 8 bases. The CDR3 loop spans 16 amino acids. With 0 bases clipped from V and 7 bases from J, the junction kept 8 bases outside the gene matches. Germline-derived CDR1 and CDR2 are KGHSH and LQKENI. The CDR3 nucleotides read TGTGCCAGCTCACCACCGGAGCGGGAGTGGAGAAATGAGCAGTTCTTC. This sequence encodes CASSPPEREWRNEQFF.

This chain joins TRBV29-1 and TRBJ2-2; tentative D call: TRBD2 (6 bases). This CDR3 has 13 residues. Germline V lookup: CDR1 SQVTM, CDR2 ANQGSEA. The ends were cut back, 4 bases at V and 6 bases at J, with 12 bases in the middle. The CDR3 DNA is TGCAGCGTTGCCGGTGGAGGGGCCGGGGAGCTGTTTTTT. Its translation is CSVAGGGAGELFF.

The chain joins TRBV30 to TRBJ1-5; D is ambiguous. Germline CDR1 is GTSNPN and CDR2 is SVGIG (reference sequence). The CDR3 has 12 residues. V lost 5 bases and J 0 bases, leaving 5 bases between the germline ends. CDR3 nucleotides: TGTGCCTGGTCTATTAGCAATCAGCCCCAGCATTTT. Protein sequence: CAWSISNQPQHF.

V usage is TRBV27 and J usage is TRBJ1-3; D is possibly TRBD1 (5 bases). Trimming took 3 bases from V and 4 from J, leaving 13 bases between them. This CDR3 comprises 15 residues. Per the germline V gene, CDR1 is MNHEY and CDR2 is SMNVEV (reference sequence). CDR3 in DNA: TGTGCCAGCAGTTTTCGCGGGGGAGTCGGAAACACCATATATTTT. Protein product: CASSFRGGVGNTIYF.

V is TRBV6-5 and J is TRBJ2-7; 11 positions agree with TRBD2. Germline V gives CDR1 MNHEY, CDR2 SVGAGI. The V segment lost 0 bases and the J segment 3 bases; nucleotides outside the gene matches: 4. This CDR3 comprises 16 residues. The CDR3 DNA reads as TGTGCCAGCAGTTACTCGCTAGCGGGAGGCTTCTACGAGCAGTACTTC. Its translation is CASSYSLAGGFYEQYF.

V is TRBV18 and J is TRBJ2-3, with TRBD2 matching over 9 bases. Germline lookup yields CDR1 KGHSH and CDR2 LQKENI. This CDR3 region has 14 residues. Trimming at V came to 6 bases and at J to 1 base, leaving 2 bases not matched to a gene. Here the CDR3 reads CASSEREGTDTQYF. CDR3 sequence (DNA): TGTGCCAGCTCCGAGCGGGAGGGCACAGATACGCAGTATTTT.

The rearrangement joins TRBV25-1 to TRBJ2-3; 9 bases are shared with TRBD2. Trimming cost V 5 bases and J 4 bases; bases outside gene matches: 7. Germline loops: CDR1 MGHDK, CDR2 SYGVNS. The CDR3 spans 15 residues. This CDR3 reads CASSNSGSPPDTQYF. DNA of the CDR3: TGTGCCAGCAGTAATAGCGGGAGTCCCCCAGATACGCAGTATTTT. Full variable domain (outside the CDR3, taken from reference TRBV25-1 and TRBJ2-3): EADIYQTPRYLVIGTGKKITLECSQTMGHDKMYWYQQDPGMELHLIHYSYGVNSTEKGDLSSESTVSRIRTEHFPLTLESARPSHTSQYLCASSNSGSPPDTQYFGPGTRLTVL.

The chain carries TRBV7-9 and TRBJ1-1; D is perhaps TRBD1 (6 bases). Trimming took 5 bases from V and 3 from J, leaving 25 bases between them. Germline V gene data show CDR1 as SEHNR and CDR2 as FQNEAQ (reference sequence). CDR3 length: 18 amino acids. The CDR3, as DNA: TGTGCCAGCAGCCGCACACTCGGCGGGGGCGATAAGTACACTGAAGCTTTCTTT. It yields the protein CASSRTLGGGDKYTEAFF. The full variable domain, with the rest looked up from reference TRBV7-9 and TRBJ1-1, is DTGVSQNPRHKITKRGQNVTFRCDPISEHNRLYWYRQTLGQGPEFLTYFQNEAQLEKSRLLSDRFSAERPKGSFSTLEIQRTEQGDSAMYLCASSRTLGGGDKYTEAFFGQGTRLTVV.

This sequence joins TRBV5-1 and TRBJ2-2, with 13 bases that match TRBD2. The germline V gene has CDR1 SGHRS and CDR2 YFSETQ. The CDR3 length is 18 residues. With 0 bases clipped from V and 4 bases from J, the junction kept 6 bases outside the gene matches. In DNA, the CDR3 is TGCGCCAGCAGCTTGGGACTAGCGGGAGGCCCGAGCACCGGGGAGCTGTTTTTT. Its protein product is CASSLGLAGGPSTGELFF.

V is TRBV7-2 and J is TRBJ1-1; D is perhaps TRBD1 (5 bases). Germline V gene lookup returns CDR1 SGHTA and CDR2 FQGNSA. Trimming took 1 base from V and 1 from J, leaving 10 bases between them. The CDR3 extends over 15 amino acids. CDR3 residues: CASSLGPGQNTEAFF. The DNA of the CDR3 is TGTGCCAGCAGCTTAGGCCCTGGACAGAACACTGAAGCTTTCTTT.

This clone has more than one count but fewer than ten. The chain employs TRBV29-1 and TRBJ2-1, with 10 bases matching TRBD2. V was clipped by 6 bases and J by 4 bases; unmatched bases: 21. The CDR3 has 19 amino acids. CDR1 and CDR2 from the germline V gene are SQVTM and ANQGSEA. The CDR3 here is CSVGSSRGRTSGKYNEQFF. The CDR3 DNA is TGCAGCGTCGGGAGTAGCCGTGGAAGGACTAGCGGAAAATACAATGAGCAGTTCTTC.

The V and J genes are TRBV6-1 and TRBJ2-7, with 7 bases lining up with TRBD1. The CDR3 is made up of 14 amino acids. V lost 7 bases, J lost 3 bases, and 9 bases stayed unmatched. Germline V gene lookup returns CDR1 MNHNS and CDR2 SASEGT. In nucleotides, the CDR3 is TGTGCCAGCACCCGACAGGGCGCCATCTACGAGCAGTACTTC. Translated: CASTRQGAIYEQYF.

This clone was counted only a few times. This rearrangement joins TRBV5-1 to TRBJ1-1; 8 bases are shared with TRBD1. The V and J ends lost 3 bases and 5 bases, in that order; junction bases with no gene match: 6. The CDR3 spans 14 residues. The germline CDR1 and CDR2 sequences are SGHRS and YFSETQ. CDR3 nucleotides: TGCGCCAGCAGCTATACAGGGGGAGGGACTGAAGCTTTCTTT. It translates to CASSYTGGGTEAFF.

The genes are TRBV5-1 and TRBJ2-1, with TRBD1 identical over 9 bases. V lost 3 bases and J lost 6; bases outside the gene matches: 1. Germline lookup yields CDR1 SGHRS and CDR2 YFSETQ. CDR3 size: 13 residues. The CDR3 loop reads CASSSDRGNEQFF. DNA of the CDR3: TGCGCCAGCAGCTCGGACAGGGGCAATGAGCAGTTCTTC.

This clone was seen a few times. The chain recombines TRBV19 with TRBJ1-1; TRBD1 might be the D (5 bases). The CDR3 spans 15 residues. Germline V lookup: CDR1 LNHDA, CDR2 SQIVND (reference sequence). V was shortened by 5 bases and J by 4 bases, with 17 bases between the two germline ends. CDR3 sequence (DNA): TGTGCCAGTAGTCTATCCTCGTCGGGGGGCACTGAAGCTTTCTTT. Residues: CASSLSSSGGTEAFF.

The chain combines TRBV12-5 with TRBJ2-2; 9 bases are a match to TRBD1. This CDR3 has 15 amino acids. V trimming: 0 bases; J trimming: 4 bases; junction bases outside the gene matches: 0. The germline CDR1 and CDR2 sequences are LGHNT and FRNRAP. This CDR3 reads CASGLVTGGTGELFF. The CDR3, as DNA: TGTGCTAGTGGTTTGGTGACAGGGGGCACCGGGGAGCTGTTTTTT.

The chain links TRBV5-5 to TRBJ2-7, with D possibly matching TRBD1 (5 bases). The CDR3 has 15 residues. The germline gives CDR1 SGHKS, CDR2 YYEKEE (reference sequence). Trimming pared 2 bases from V and 2 bases from J, leaving 14 bases between. CDR3 sequence: CASSFLPGWPYEQYF. The DNA for the CDR3 is TGTGCCAGCAGCTTTTTGCCAGGGTGGCCCTACGAGCAGTACTTC. Combining the CDR3 with reference TRBV5-5 and TRBJ2-7 gives the whole variable domain DAGVTQSPTHLIKTRGQQVTLRCSPISGHKSVSWYQQVLGQGPQFIFQYYEKEERGRGNFPDRFSARQFPNYSSELNVNALLLGDSALYLCASSFLPGWPYEQYFGPGTRLTVT.

This chain joins TRBV28 and TRBJ2-6, with TRBD1 matching over 8 bases. In germline, CDR1 is MDHEN, CDR2 SYDVKM. The junction had 12 bases not matched to a gene; V was cut back by 5 bases and J by 0 bases. The CDR3 spans 19 residues. The CDR3 loop reads CASSTPRGQARSGANVLTF. Written as DNA, the CDR3 is TGTGCCAGCAGTACACCGAGGGGACAGGCCCGCTCTGGGGCCAACGTCCTGACTTTC. Variable domain in full (rest from reference TRBV28 and TRBJ2-6): DVKVTQSSRYLVKRTGEKVFLECVQDMDHENMFWYRQDPGLGLRLIYFSYDVKMKEKGDIPEGYSVSREKKERFSLILESASTNQTSMYLCASSTPRGQARSGANVLTFGAGSRLTVL.

The chain uses TRBV5-4 and TRBJ2-7; D call uncertain. V was clipped by 4 bases and J by 3 bases, with 8 bases between them. The CDR3 sequence is 12 residues long. Germline loops: CDR1 SGHNT, CDR2 YYREEE (reference sequence). CDR3 DNA sequence: TGTGCCAGCAGCCGCGGCAGCTACGAGCAGTACTTC. It specifies CASSRGSYEQYF.

The chain recombines TRBV20-1 with TRBJ1-2; D not certain. Germline CDR1 DFQATT, CDR2 SNEGSKA (reference sequence). This CDR3 is 10 amino acids long. Trimming took off 6 bases at V and 1 base at J, with 3 bases between the two ends. The CDR3 sequence is CSANNYGYTF. The CDR3 DNA sequence: TGCAGTGCCAATAACTATGGCTACACCTTC.

The chain recombines TRBV15 with TRBJ1-5, with TRBD1 identical over 8 bases. The V segment lost 4 bases and the J segment 6 bases; nucleotides outside the gene matches: 8. Germline CDR1 is LNHNV and CDR2 is YYDKDF (reference sequence). The CDR3 covers 15 residues. The CDR3 is CATSIEGGTGQPQHF. Here the CDR3 DNA reads TGTGCCACCAGCATCGAGGGCGGGACAGGTCAGCCCCAGCATTTT. The full variable domain, with the rest looked up from reference TRBV15 and TRBJ1-5, is DAMVIQNPRYQVTQFGKPVTLSCSQTLNHNVMYWYQQKSSQAPKLLFHYYDKDFNNEADTPDNFQSRRPNTSFCFLDIRSPGLGDTAMYLCATSIEGGTGQPQHFGDGTRLSIL.

The genes are TRBV6-6 and TRBJ2-3; TRBD1 agrees at 8 bases. There are 15 residues in the CDR3. V shed 5 bases and J 7 bases; nucleotides not matched to a gene: 11. Germline values: CDR1 MNHNY, CDR2 SVGAGI (reference sequence). CDR3 coding DNA: TGTGCCAGCAGTCACGGGACAGGCGAGAGACATACGCAGTATTTT. Amino acid sequence: CASSHGTGERHTQYF.

This clone showed up just once. The chain links TRBV2 to TRBJ2-1; 10 nucleotides agree with TRBD2. The CDR3 runs 12 residues. V was pared by 7 bases and J by 7 bases, with 1 base of the junction left unmatched. The germline V gene has CDR1 SNHLY and CDR2 FYNNEI. The DNA for the CDR3 is TGTGCCAGCAAGCGGGAGGGGAATGAGCAGTTCTTC. Translating gives CASKREGNEQFF.

The chain has TRBV7-2 and TRBJ2-7; TRBD2 matches 13 bases. This CDR3 contains 17 residues. Germline CDR1 reads SGHTA; CDR2 reads FQGNSA. Trimming cost V 5 bases and J 5 bases; bases outside gene matches: 12. CDR3 nucleotides: TGTGCCAGCAGCGGGCGAAAAGGGACTAGCGGGAACCACGAGCAGTACTTC. It yields the protein CASSGRKGTSGNHEQYF.

The chain links TRBV15 to TRBJ1-6; D not resolved. V was cut by 5 bases and J by 13 bases, with 12 bases left in between. The CDR3 runs to 12 residues. Per the germline V gene, CDR1 is LNHNV and CDR2 is YYDKDF (reference sequence). In DNA form, the CDR3 reads TGTGCCACCAGCCTCACCTCCGGGCCCCTCCACTTT. Translated, it gives CATSLTSGPLHF.

The chain is built from TRBV7-9 and TRBJ1-2; D possibly corresponds to TRBD1 (5 bases). Germline lookup yields CDR1 SEHNR and CDR2 FQNEAQ (reference sequence). V was pared by 5 bases and J by 8 bases, with 15 bases between. CDR3 length equals 13 residues. The CDR3 reads CASSLEGARGYTF. CDR3 nucleotides: TGTGCCAGCAGCCTCGAAGGGGCGAGAGGCTACACCTTC.

V is TRBV19 and J is TRBJ1-3; 10 bases agree with TRBD1. Germline V gene lookup returns CDR1 LNHDA and CDR2 SQIVND (reference sequence). V trimming: 6 bases; J trimming: 4 bases; junction bases outside the gene matches: 9. The CDR3 covers 16 residues. The CDR3 DNA reads as TGTGCCAGTAGAACCGGGACAGGGGTTGGGGGAAACACCATATATTTT. This translates into CASRTGTGVGGNTIYF.

This sequence joins TRBV5-6 and TRBJ2-7; 8 bases are shared with TRBD2. Unmatched junction bases numbered 11, after V lost 0 bases and J lost 9 bases. Germline CDR1 reads SGHDT; CDR2 reads YYEEEE. This CDR3 region has 15 residues. In nucleotides, the CDR3 is TGTGCCAGCAGCTTGGTAGCGGGACTGGTAAAAGGGCAGTACTTC. It specifies CASSLVAGLVKGQYF.

With regard to this clone: At one of its ends the junction is not consistent with the germline gene, which may arise from a read error. The CDR3 reads CSAPGTGGSYSYTF. CDR3 DNA sequence: TGCAGCGCCCCCGGGACAGGGGGCAGCTATAGCTACACCTTC. J is TRBJ1-2 and V is TRBV29-1, with 12 bases that match TRBD1. Germline V lookup: CDR1 SQVTM, CDR2 ANQGSEA. The CDR3 has 14 residues.